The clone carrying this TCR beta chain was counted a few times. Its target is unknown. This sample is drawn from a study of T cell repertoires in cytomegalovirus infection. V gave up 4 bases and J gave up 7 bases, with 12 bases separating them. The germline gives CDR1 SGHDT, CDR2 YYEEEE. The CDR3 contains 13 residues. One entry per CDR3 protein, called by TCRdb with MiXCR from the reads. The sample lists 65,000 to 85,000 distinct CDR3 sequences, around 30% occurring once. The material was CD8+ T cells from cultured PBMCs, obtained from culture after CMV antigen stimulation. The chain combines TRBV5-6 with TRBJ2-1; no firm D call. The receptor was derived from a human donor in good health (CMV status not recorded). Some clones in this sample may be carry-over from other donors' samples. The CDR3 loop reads CASSTDLGNEQFF. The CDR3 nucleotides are TGTGCCAGCAGCACCGACCTGGGAAATGAGCAGTTCTTC.